This T cell receptor (beta chain) was captured by sequencing in a study of OX40 agonist ivuxolimab in advanced cancers. Across the whole study: Dose-escalation patients were diagnosed with hepatocellular carcinoma, melanoma, renal cell cancer or head and neck cancer. Three patients, one with hepatocellular carcinoma and two with cutaneous melanoma, achieved partial responses. Whole-study findings and limits: The study observed clonal expansion of CD4+ and CD8+ blood T cells by week 6 at 0.1 to 3.0 mg/kg.

Details on this clone: The antigen is unknown.

There are 17 residues in the CDR3. This table comes from immunoSEQ multiplex PCR, and its TCRdb copy is limited to in-frame clones, with some not included. In the table there are 60,000 to 65,000 clones, 85% to 90% of which are singletons. Sequenced material: CD4+ or CD8+ T cells sorted from blood, taken in a trial of the OX40 agonist ivuxolimab. This TCR was recovered from an adult with an advanced solid tumor such as melanoma, head and neck, liver or kidney cancer. The chain uses TRBV1 and TRBJ1-3; the table's D gene call, TRBD1, was not cross checked with the DNA. TRBV1 is described as a pseudogene. The CDR3 DNA is TGCACCAGCAGCCAAGGGAGGGGGCTTGGCTCTGGAAACACCATATATTTT. Translation gives CTSSQGRGLGSGNTIYF.